The 9 T cell receptor beta chains listed next were all sequenced from one sample in a study of shared clonotypes between healthy human individuals. Clones were sequenced by immunoSEQ multiplex PCR, and TCRdb holds only the in-frame ones, with some missing. The table shows approximately 440,000 clones, with roughly three quarters occurring only once. Sequenced sample: PBMCs. The receptors were gathered from a woman aged 35 to 49 in good health. Some clones in this sample may be carry-over from other donors' samples.

This clone was seen more than once but under ten times. The V and J genes are TRBV19 and TRBJ2-3; 15 bases align to TRBD2. The CDR3 loop spans 16 amino acids. Trimming took 3 bases from V and 5 from J; bases not matched to a gene: 3. In germline, CDR1 is LNHDA, CDR2 SQIVND (reference sequence). CDR3 in DNA: TGTGCCAGTAGTATTGGGACTAGCGGGAGGATAGATACGCAGTATTTT. Protein sequence: CASSIGTSGRIDTQYF.

Worth noting for this clone: A far larger clone is one nucleotide away, so this likely arose from a read error. The genes are TRBV30 and TRBJ2-6; no firm D call. The germline CDR1 and CDR2 sequences are GTSNPN and SVGIG (reference sequence). This CDR3 comprises 13 residues. V was trimmed by 2 bases and J by 2 bases, leaving 4 bases between them. This CDR3 reads CAWSRTGANVLTF. The CDR3, as DNA: TGTGCCTGGAGTCGAACTGGGGCCAACGTCCTGACTTTC.

Regarding this clone: Here the CDR3 omits its conserved ending phenylalanine or tryptophan, so a read error is the likely source. The chain employs TRBV7-6 and TRBJ1-1, with 9 bases fitting TRBD1. This CDR3 spans 16 amino acids. V lost 6 bases to trimming and J lost 3 bases; unmatched junction nucleotides: 11. In germline, CDR1 is SGHVS, CDR2 FNYEAQ. CDR3 protein: CASSTTGGLLDTEAFL. The CDR3 nucleotides read TGTGCCAGCAGTACTACAGGGGGCCTTTTGGACACTGAAGCTTTCCTT.

This clone was recorded once. This chain connects TRBV7-2 to TRBJ2-3, with 7 bases aligning to TRBD2. The junction had 8 bases not matched to a gene; V was cut back by 5 bases and J by 6 bases. The germline V gene has CDR1 SGHTA and CDR2 FQGNSA. The CDR3 runs to 14 residues. The CDR3 sequence: CASSNPSGGDTQYF. The CDR3 bases are TGTGCCAGCAGCAACCCTAGCGGAGGGGATACGCAGTATTTT.

This chain links TRBV30 with TRBJ2-7; 8 nucleotides agree with TRBD2. The CDR3 covers 15 residues. Germline V lookup: CDR1 GTSNPN, CDR2 SVGIG (reference sequence). V dropped 1 base and J dropped 3; count of bases not matched to a gene: 8. The CDR3 is CAWSGLRGRLYEQYF. Here the CDR3 DNA reads TGTGCCTGGAGTGGCCTTCGCGGGAGGCTCTACGAGCAGTACTTC.

This chain links TRBV5-1 with TRBJ2-7; D could derive from TRBD1 or TRBD2 (6 bases each). V shed 4 bases and J shed 3 bases, with 20 bases lying between them. In germline, CDR1 is SGHRS, CDR2 YFSETQ. CDR3 length: 16 residues. The CDR3 nucleotides read TGCGCCAGCAGCCGGGGGCGCCGGACAGACTTCTACGAGCAGTACTTC. It codes for CASSRGRRTDFYEQYF.

Regarding this clone: A far larger clone is only one base removed, so a read error is likely. Additional DNA sequences in this sample encode the identical CDR3. The gene calls are TRBV7-9 and TRBJ1-2; no clear D gene. Germline CDR1 and CDR2: SEHNR and FQNEAQ (reference sequence). Trimming removed 4 bases at V and 3 bases at J, with 6 bases between. This CDR3 has 12 residues. In nucleotides, the CDR3 is TGTGCCAGCAGCTCAGCGTACTATGGCTACACCTTC. It specifies CASSSAYYGYTF.

The genes are TRBV7-3 and TRBJ2-1, with 7 bases that match TRBD2. CDR3 length equals 14 residues. V shed 5 bases, J shed 8 bases, and the junction held 9 bases outside the gene matches. Germline-derived CDR1 and CDR2 are SGHTA and FQGTGA. CDR3 protein: CASSLGLTTDEQFF. The CDR3 DNA reads as TGTGCCAGCAGCCTGGGACTAACGACCGATGAGCAGTTCTTC.

This rearrangement joins TRBV21-1 to TRBJ2-7; the listed D gene, TRBD2, was not tested against the DNA. TRBV21-1 represents a pseudogene. The CDR3 is 15 amino acids. DNA for the CDR3: TGTGCCAGCAGCAAAAAGGGCAGGGAGGTCGACGAGCAGTACTTC. Protein product: CASSKKGREVDEQYF.